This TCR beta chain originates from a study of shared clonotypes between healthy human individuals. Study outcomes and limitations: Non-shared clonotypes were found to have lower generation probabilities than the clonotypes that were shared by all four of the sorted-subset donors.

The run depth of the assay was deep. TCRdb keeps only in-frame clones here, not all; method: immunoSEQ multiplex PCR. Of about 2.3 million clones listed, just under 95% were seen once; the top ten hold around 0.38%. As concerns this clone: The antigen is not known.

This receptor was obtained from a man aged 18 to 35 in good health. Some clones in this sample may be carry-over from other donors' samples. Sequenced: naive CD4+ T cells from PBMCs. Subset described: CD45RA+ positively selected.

The CDR3 DNA sequence: TGTGCCAGCAGCACAGGGACAGGGGGCGTCGAGCAGTACTTC. It codes for CASSTGTGGVEQYF. The chain carries TRBV7-2 and TRBJ2-7, with TRBD1 matching over 12 bases. Germline trimming cut 5 bases from V and 6 bases from J; bases unmatched to any gene: 5. CDR1 and CDR2 (germline): SGHTA, FQGNSA. The CDR3 has 14 amino acids.